The entry below describes one T cell receptor (beta chain). The antigen it binds to is not known. No base qualities exist here, and no much larger clone lies one base off it. The entry originates in a study of cytomegalovirus exposure and HLA in healthy donors (dated by TCRdb to 2016 to 2017). Context from the whole study: The roughly 670 repertoires of the first cohort and the 110 or so validation repertoires were produced on the same platform, according to a later analysis. The study aimed to test whether signatures of past pathogen exposure could be identified by cataloging public T cell receptors. Along with the roughly 700-subject first cohort, a separate validation cohort of around 120 different subjects was used. High-throughput TCR immunosequencing, statistical association of individual TCRs with disease status, and machine learning were combined to predict cytomegalovirus infection status.

Preparation of the library involved the immunoSEQ multiplex PCR assay. The original methods were these. To diagnose cytomegalovirus status from the catalog of TCR beta chain sequences, a statistical classification framework was built. This is the immuneACCESS table as TCRdb keeps it, with only in-frame sequences that have V and J called. A part of the clones is gone; compared with another copy, unresolved V genes explain less than half, and the rest is unexplained. V and J calls and clone size are those listed in that table; D and trimming were worked out from the DNA. This sample has about 340,000 clones in its table, and 86% of those were observed once. The top ten hold about 0.8% of the sample. Separate from the approximately 700-subject first cohort, the validation cohort of about 110 subjects was the group to which the donors belonged. Overall results and qualifications from the work: Most TCR sequences were observed very rarely across donors, whereas some public TCRs were present in many individuals. A later analysis found that TCRs clustered in the first cohort also tended to co-occur in the 120 validation repertoires, with more than 90% of cluster scores above 0. The validation cohort had no HLA typing available for a later analysis, so co-occurrence within that cohort was assessed over all 120 or so repertoires. In the study, around 160 TCR beta chains were listed as associated with cytomegalovirus. The classifier was reported to diagnose cytomegalovirus status with high specificity and sensitivity in both the original and validation cohorts. In vitro tests confirmed that three of the cytomegalovirus-associated TCR beta chains recognize cytomegalovirus antigens. It was suggested by the authors that the approach could potentially be generalized to other disease states and immunological phenotypes.

The receptor was isolated from a woman in her late teens or twenties in good health and CMV-seronegative. The source material was PBMCs.

The CDR3 in this case is CASSQDEREYYEQYF. In nucleotide form, the sequence is TGTGCCAGCAGCCAAGACGAGCGGGAGTACTACGAGCAGTACTTC. The chain uses TRBV4-2 and TRBJ2-7; a stretch of 8 junction bases matches TRBD2. The CDR3, from cysteine to phenylalanine, totals 15 residues. Only the CDR3 DNA stays, 45 bases, in frame from base 1. From a lookup of the germline V gene, CDR1 and CDR2 are LGHNA and YNFKEQ. Relative to germline, V is missing 0 bases and J is missing 3 bases, with 4 bases of the junction outside any gene match.